This T cell receptor beta chain was obtained from a study of T cells in Graves' hyperthyroidism and ophthalmopathy. What was amplified from RNA transcripts were TCR beta CDR3 regions. Researchers ran a first-round RT-PCR on the TCR CDR3 using the HTBI primer set. Via MiXCR, TCRdb re-called the multiplex PCR reads, giving one row per CDR3 protein. The table records about 480,000 distinct CDR3 sequences, under 15% of them present only once. PBMCs came from around 9.7 ml fresh peripheral blood. This CDR3 is 15 amino acids long. With 3 bases clipped from V and 3 bases from J, the junction kept 5 bases outside the gene matches. CDR1 is LGHDT, CDR2 YNNKEL, per germline (reference sequence). This clonotype showed up many times.

Sequenced: blood. This receptor was obtained from a woman under 30 with Graves' hyperthyroidism. The chain joins TRBV3-1 to TRBJ1-5; the match to TRBD1 covers 7 bases. CDR3 in DNA: TGTGCCAGCAGCCACGGCGACAGGGACAATCAGCCCCAGCATTTT. Translated, it gives CASSHGDRDNQPQHF.